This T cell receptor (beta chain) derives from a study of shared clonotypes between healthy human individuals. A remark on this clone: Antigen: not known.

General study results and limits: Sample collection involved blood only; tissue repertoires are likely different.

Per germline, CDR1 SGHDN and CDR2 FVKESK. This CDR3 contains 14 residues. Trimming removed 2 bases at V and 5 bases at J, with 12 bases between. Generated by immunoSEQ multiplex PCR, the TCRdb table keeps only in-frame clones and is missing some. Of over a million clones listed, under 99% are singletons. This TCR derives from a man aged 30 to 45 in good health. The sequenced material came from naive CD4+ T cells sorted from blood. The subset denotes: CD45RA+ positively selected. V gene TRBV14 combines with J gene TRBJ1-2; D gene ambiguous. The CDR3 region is CASSQQTLGYGYTF. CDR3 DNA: TGTGCCAGCAGCCAACAAACCCTTGGGTATGGCTACACCTTC.